A single sample gave rise to the 22 T cell receptor beta chains below, sequenced in a study of T cell responses to AZD1222 COVID-19 vaccine. Using immunoSEQ multiplex PCR, the repertoire was profiled, and TCRdb retains in-frame clones only, with some absent. This table has 100,000 to 150,000 clones, just over 85% appearing once. The sample in question was peripheral blood, obtained 28 days after the second AZD1222 dose. All receptors come from an adult who received the AZD1222 COVID-19 vaccine.

With respect to this clone: One base away lies a much larger clone, so this may be a sequencing read error. This CDR3 is also generated by other DNA sequences in the sample. The chain employs TRBV9 and TRBJ2-3; D possibly corresponds to TRBD2 (5 bases). The CDR3 is 14 amino acids. The V end lost 0 bases, the J end lost 2 bases, and 7 bases lay between the germline ends. Germline CDR1 SGDLS, CDR2 YYNGEE. The CDR3 protein is CASSVEADTDTQYF. The CDR3 DNA is TGTGCCAGCAGCGTAGAAGCGGACACAGATACGCAGTATTTT.

The chain has TRBV30 and TRBJ1-4, with 7 bases identical to TRBD1. Trimming cost V 0 bases and J 0 bases; bases outside gene matches: 10. Germline V gene lookup returns CDR1 GTSNPN and CDR2 SVGIG (reference sequence). The CDR3 has 18 residues. CDR3 DNA: TGTGCCTGGAGTGTACAGGGGACCGGGGGGGCAACTAATGAAAAACTGTTTTTT. Translation: CAWSVQGTGGATNEKLFF.

The chain joins TRBV19 to TRBJ2-7, with D unresolved. V lost 2 bases to trimming and J lost 2 bases, with 10 bases between them. The CDR3 is 14 amino acids. CDR1 and CDR2 (germline): LNHDA, SQIVND (reference sequence). In DNA, the CDR3 is TGTGCCAGTAGTATAAGGGCCCGAGCCTACGAGCAGTACTTC. This sequence encodes CASSIRARAYEQYF.

With regard to this clone: Within the sample, other DNA sequences also encode this same CDR3. V and J are TRBV19 and TRBJ1-1; D not resolved. The V gene lost 6 bases and the J gene lost 1 base, with 9 bases spanning the gap. The CDR3 length is 13 residues. Germline V gene sequence: CDR1 LNHDA, CDR2 SQIVND (reference sequence). CDR3 sequence: CASSLSRNTEAFF. The CDR3 nucleotides read TGTGCCAGTAGCCTTTCGAGGAACACTGAAGCTTTCTTT.

This chain uses TRBV7-2 with TRBJ2-1, with TRBD2 identical over 10 bases. The CDR3 contains 15 residues. J gave up 3 bases and V 5 bases, and 4 bases lay outside the gene matches. Per the germline V gene, CDR1 is SGHTA and CDR2 is FQGNSA. The CDR3 DNA reads as TGTGCCAGCAGCGTTTTAGCGGGGGGCTACAATGAGCAGTTCTTC. Translation gives CASSVLAGGYNEQFF. The full variable domain, in which reference TRBV7-2 and TRBJ2-1 provide the parts outside the CDR3, is GAGVSQSPSNKVTEKGKDVELRCDPISGHTALYWYRQSLGQGLEFLIYFQGNSAPDKSGLPSDRFSAERTGGSVSTLTIQRTQQEDSAVYLCASSVLAGGYNEQFFGPGTRLTVL.

The gene calls are TRBV18 and TRBJ2-7, with a possible D match to TRBD2 (7 bases). Germline CDR1 KGHSH, CDR2 LQKENI. Trimming pared 3 bases from V and 0 bases from J, leaving 12 bases between. CDR3 size: 15 residues. The CDR3 coding sequence is TGTGCCAGCTCACCTCGGGGAGGGGGCTCCTACGAGCAGTACTTC. As protein: CASSPRGGGSYEQYF.

The chain joins TRBV29-1 to TRBJ2-7, with 9 nucleotides matching TRBD1. The CDR3 is made up of 15 amino acids. Germline loops: CDR1 SQVTM, CDR2 ANQGSEA. V was pared by 6 bases and J by 2 bases, with 11 bases of the junction left unmatched. The DNA for the CDR3 is TGCAGCGTGCAGGATGGACAGGGGACAACCTACGAGCAGTACTTC. It specifies CSVQDGQGTTYEQYF.

The J gene is TRBJ1-3, the V gene TRBV4-1; D is undetermined. CDR1 is MGHRA and CDR2 is YSYEKL in the germline V gene. V lost 6 bases, J lost 0 bases, and 15 bases lay in between. CDR3 length equals 16 residues. The CDR3 nucleotides read TGCGCCAGCAGTCCGGGAAGGGCCTTCTCTGGAAACACCATATATTTT. It encodes CASSPGRAFSGNTIYF.

The rearrangement joins TRBV29-1 to TRBJ2-7; D is perhaps TRBD1 (5 bases). With 3 bases removed from V and 0 bases from J, the gap between germline ends came to 9 bases. This CDR3 contains 13 residues. Germline V gene data show CDR1 as SQVTM and CDR2 as ANQGSEA. The CDR3 is CSVESGNSYEQYF. CDR3 sequence (DNA): TGCAGCGTTGAGTCAGGGAACTCCTACGAGCAGTACTTC.

The chain joins TRBV4-1 to TRBJ1-3; a weak D match, TRBD1 (5 bases). Germline CDR1 and CDR2: MGHRA and YSYEKL. Trimming stripped 1 base from V and 6 bases from J, with 7 bases between. CDR3 length equals 13 residues. The CDR3 sequence is CASSQVGANTIYF. The CDR3 DNA follows: TGCGCCAGCAGCCAAGTAGGGGCAAACACCATATATTTT.

This rearrangement joins TRBV4-1 to TRBJ2-2; D unclear. The CDR3 has 13 residues. Germline values: CDR1 MGHRA, CDR2 YSYEKL. The V end was cut by 0 bases, the J end by 3 bases, with 2 bases between. CDR3 bases: TGCGCCAGCAGCCAAGAGGACACCGGGGAGCTGTTTTTT. It encodes CASSQEDTGELFF.

The V call is TRBV29-1, the J call TRBJ1-2; TRBD1 is a possible D gene (6 bases). The germline gives CDR1 SQVTM, CDR2 ANQGSEA. The V gene lost 2 bases and the J gene lost 8 bases, with 18 bases spanning the gap. The length of the CDR3 is 14 residues. The CDR3 nucleotides are TGCAGCGTTGAAAGTTCAACAGGGATAGACGGCTACACCTTC. Translated, it gives CSVESSTGIDGYTF. The full variable domain, completed using reference TRBV29-1 and TRBJ1-2, is SAVISQKPSRDICQRGTSLTIQCQVDSQVTMMFWYRQQPGQSLTLIATANQGSEATYESGFVIDKFPISRPNLTFSTLTVSNMSPEDSSIYLCSVESSTGIDGYTFGSGTRLTVV.

This clone was observed a handful of times. The rearrangement uses TRBV2 and TRBJ1-5; D remains ambiguous. The CDR3 runs to 11 residues. V was shortened by 7 bases and J by 9 bases, with 10 bases between the two germline ends. Germline values: CDR1 SNHLY, CDR2 FYNNEI. CDR3 sequence: CASKTSGPQHF. The CDR3 DNA reads TGTGCCAGCAAAACTTCGGGGCCCCAGCATTTT. The full variable domain, its missing parts supplied by reference TRBV2 and TRBJ1-5, is EPEVTQTPSHQVTQMGQEVILRCVPISNHLYFYWYRQILGQKVEFLVSFYNNEISEKSEIFDDQFSVERPDGSNFTLKIRSTKLEDSAMYFCASKTSGPQHFGDGTRLSIL.

The CDR3 here is CASSGDGREAFF. CDR3 nucleotides: TGTGCCAGCAGCGGGGACGGCCGTGAAGCTTTCTTT. The chain combines TRBV9 with TRBJ1-1, with a weak D call TRBD1 (5 bases). Trimming cost V 3 bases and J 7 bases, with 10 bases left between them. CDR3 length: 12 amino acids. From germline, CDR1 is SGDLS and CDR2 YYNGEE.

A word on this clone: This sample also contains other DNA sequences that code for the same CDR3. The gene calls are TRBV9 and TRBJ1-3; D unresolved. The CDR3 is made up of 14 amino acids. Germline CDR1 and CDR2: SGDLS and YYNGEE. The V gene lost 0 bases and the J gene lost 0 bases, with 4 bases spanning the gap. CDR3 sequence (DNA): TGTGCCAGCAGCGTAGGGGACTCTGGAAACACCATATATTTT. It specifies CASSVGDSGNTIYF.

Only one count was recorded for this clone. J is TRBJ1-5 and V is TRBV19; D remains ambiguous. This CDR3 contains 15 residues. V shed 7 bases and J shed 3 bases, with 16 bases lying between them. Germline V gene data show CDR1 as LNHDA and CDR2 as SQIVND (reference sequence). The CDR3 protein is CASTQTGEFNQPQHF. The CDR3 DNA is TGTGCCAGTACCCAAACTGGGGAATTCAATCAGCCCCAGCATTTT.

V is TRBV4-1 and J is TRBJ1-5; no definite D call. Germline V gene sequence: CDR1 MGHRA, CDR2 YSYEKL. Trimming left V 1 base short and J 1 base short, with 5 bases between. The length of the CDR3 is 14 residues. As DNA, the CDR3 is TGCGCCAGCAGCCAAGTACAGAGCAATCAGCCCCAGCATTTT. Protein: CASSQVQSNQPQHF.

The chain employs TRBV7-2 and TRBJ2-4; D gene uncertain. CDR1 is SGHTA and CDR2 is FQGNSA in the germline V gene. With 5 bases removed from V and 0 bases from J, the gap between germline ends came to 14 bases. The CDR3 runs to 16 residues. Here the CDR3 reads CASSTRTELAKNIQYF. The CDR3 coding sequence is TGTGCCAGCAGCACACGGACGGAGCTAGCCAAAAACATTCAGTACTTC.

The V and J genes are TRBV11-2 and TRBJ2-7; 10 positions agree with TRBD1. Per germline, CDR1 SGHAT and CDR2 FQNNGV. Unmatched junction bases numbered 4, after V lost 1 base and J lost 4 bases. This CDR3 comprises 15 residues. The chain's CDR3 is CASSLVGQGPYEQYF. The DNA of the CDR3 is TGTGCCAGCAGCTTAGTGGGACAGGGGCCTTACGAGCAGTACTTC.

The chain uses TRBV10-3 and TRBJ2-1; D might be TRBD2 (5 bases). Trimming stripped 10 bases from V and 5 bases from J, with 18 bases between. Germline CDR1 and CDR2: ENHRY and SYGVKD. The CDR3 has 14 amino acids. CDR3 DNA: TGTGCCACAGGAGGCGGGCAGTTAGACAATGAGCAGTTCTTC. Its protein product is CATGGGQLDNEQFF.

The chain combines TRBV30 with TRBJ2-1, with D unresolved. Germline loops: CDR1 GTSNPN, CDR2 SVGIG (reference sequence). The CDR3 spans 12 residues. The V and J ends lost 1 base and 5 bases respectively, with 6 bases between them. The CDR3 DNA sequence: TGTGCCTGGAGTGCTGAAGACAATGAGCAGTTCTTC. This codes for CAWSAEDNEQFF.

The chain carries TRBV6-5 and TRBJ2-7, with 8 nucleotides matching TRBD2. The V gene's germline CDR1 is MNHEY and CDR2 SVGAGI. The CDR3 length is 16 residues. Losses at the gene ends were 4 bases for V and 7 bases for J; bases not matched to a gene: 15. The CDR3 reads CASSLQAGGPGSEQYF. DNA of the CDR3: TGTGCCAGCAGTTTACAGGCGGGAGGACCTGGATCGGAGCAGTACTTC.